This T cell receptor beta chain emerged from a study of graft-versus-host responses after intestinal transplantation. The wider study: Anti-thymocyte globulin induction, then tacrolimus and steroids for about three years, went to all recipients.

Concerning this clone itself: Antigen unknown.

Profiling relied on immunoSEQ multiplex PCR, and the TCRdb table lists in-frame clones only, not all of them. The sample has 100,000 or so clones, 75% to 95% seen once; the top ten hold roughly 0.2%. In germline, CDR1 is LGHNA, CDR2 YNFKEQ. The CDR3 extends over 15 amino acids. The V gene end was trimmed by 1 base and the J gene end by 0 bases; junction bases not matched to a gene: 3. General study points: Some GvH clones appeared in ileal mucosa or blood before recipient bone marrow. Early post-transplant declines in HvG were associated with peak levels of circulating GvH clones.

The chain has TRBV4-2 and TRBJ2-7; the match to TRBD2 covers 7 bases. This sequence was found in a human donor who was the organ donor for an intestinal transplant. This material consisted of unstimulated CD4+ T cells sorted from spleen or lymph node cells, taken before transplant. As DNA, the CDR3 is TGTGCCAGCAGCCAAGGGGCGGGGGACTCCTACGAGCAGTACTTC. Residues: CASSQGAGDSYEQYF.